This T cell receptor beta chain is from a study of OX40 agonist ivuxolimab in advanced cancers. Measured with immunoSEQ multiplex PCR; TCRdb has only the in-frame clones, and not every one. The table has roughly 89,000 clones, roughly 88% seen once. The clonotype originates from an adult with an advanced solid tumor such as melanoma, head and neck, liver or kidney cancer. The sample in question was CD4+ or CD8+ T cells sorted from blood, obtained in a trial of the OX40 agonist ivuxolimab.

CDR3 coding DNA: TGCAGCGTGCATAGCGGGAGATCCTACAATGAGCAGTTCTTC. Its protein product is CSVHSGRSYNEQFF. The chain uses TRBV29-1 and TRBJ2-1; 9 nucleotides line up with TRBD2. The V gene end was trimmed by 6 bases and the J gene end by 1 base; junction bases not matched to a gene: 4. Germline CDR1 reads SQVTM; CDR2 reads ANQGSEA. CDR3 length equals 14 residues.